Each of the 19 T cell receptor beta chains below was sequenced from the same sample in a study of cytomegalovirus exposure and HLA in healthy donors. PCR used 60 Vbeta primers and 13 Jbeta primers. Some clones are missing from TCRdb's copy, which holds only in-frame ones; the method was immunoSEQ multiplex PCR. The profile shows about 190,000 clones, around three quarters of them singletons. Material: PBMCs. Receptors were obtained from a woman in her 30s in good health and CMV-seropositive.

The chain has TRBV28 and TRBJ2-4, with 7 bases lining up with TRBD2. The trim removed 5 bases at V and 7 bases at J, leaving 5 bases unmatched. Germline assignment: CDR1 MDHEN and CDR2 SYDVKM. The CDR3 spans 13 residues. The CDR3 bases are TGTGCCAGCAGTACGGGACTATTGAACATTCAGTACTTC. This codes for CASSTGLLNIQYF.

The V and J genes are TRBV5-5 and TRBJ2-7; 8 bases line up with TRBD1. The CDR3 length is 15 residues. The V and J ends lost 3 bases and 4 bases, in that order; junction bases with no gene match: 9. Looked up from germline, CDR1 is SGHKS and CDR2 is YYEKEE (reference sequence). The CDR3 coding sequence is TGTGCCAGCAGCTATCGACAGGGGTCCTTGTACGAGCAGTACTTC. It yields the protein CASSYRQGSLYEQYF. Based on the CDR3 plus reference TRBV5-5 and TRBJ2-7, the full variable domain is DAGVTQSPTHLIKTRGQQVTLRCSPISGHKSVSWYQQVLGQGPQFIFQYYEKEERGRGNFPDRFSARQFPNYSSELNVNALLLGDSALYLCASSYRQGSLYEQYFGPGTRLTVT.

The chain uses TRBV6-5 and TRBJ1-1; weak D call: TRBD1 (5 bases). The CDR3 is 14 amino acids. The germline CDR1 and CDR2 sequences are MNHEY and SVGAGI. Trimming shortened V by 6 bases and J by 1 base, and 12 bases separated the two germline ends. The CDR3 loop reads CASRGGTGNTEAFF. The CDR3 nucleotides are TGTGCCAGCAGGGGCGGGACGGGGAACACTGAAGCTTTCTTT.

The chain is built from TRBV28 and TRBJ2-3; 8 bases map to TRBD2. The CDR3 runs to 16 residues. V lost 6 bases, J lost 4 bases, and 12 bases stayed unmatched. CDR1 is MDHEN and CDR2 is SYDVKM in the germline V gene. CDR3 in DNA: TGTGCCAGCAGCCTGGGGAGCGGGAGAAAATCAGATACGCAGTATTTT. Its protein is CASSLGSGRKSDTQYF.

The V and J genes are TRBV7-9 and TRBJ2-7, with 14 bases lining up with TRBD2. Germline V gene sequence: CDR1 SEHNR, CDR2 FQNEAQ (reference sequence). With 4 bases clipped from V and 5 bases from J, the junction kept 7 bases outside the gene matches. The length of the CDR3 is 16 residues. CDR3 in amino acids: CASSSRGLAGEDEQYF. In DNA form, the CDR3 reads TGTGCCAGCAGCTCGCGGGGACTAGCGGGAGAGGACGAGCAGTACTTC.

This chain uses TRBV7-6 with TRBJ1-3; D possibly corresponds to TRBD1 (5 bases). Germline V gives CDR1 SGHVS, CDR2 FNYEAQ. The CDR3 is made up of 15 amino acids. Trimming took 5 bases from V and 0 from J, leaving 11 bases between them. CDR3 nucleotides: TGTGCCAGCAGCGCAACAGGTTCCTCTGGAAACACCATATATTTT. It translates to CASSATGSSGNTIYF.

The genes are TRBV19 and TRBJ2-7; D is uncertain. The germline gives CDR1 LNHDA, CDR2 SQIVND (reference sequence). V dropped 4 bases and J dropped 6 bases, with 13 bases sitting between them. The CDR3 sequence is 13 residues long. CDR3 residues: CASSTSKPSEQYF. The CDR3 DNA reads TGTGCCAGTAGTACCTCGAAGCCCTCCGAGCAGTACTTC.

The chain's CDR3 is CASGDGTSGAVLTQYF. The CDR3 region has the DNA TGTGCTAGTGGAGACGGGACTAGCGGGGCCGTATTGACCCAGTACTTC. The chain joins TRBV12-5 to TRBJ2-5; 13 bases fit TRBD2. The germline V gene has CDR1 LGHNT and CDR2 FRNRAP. The CDR3 has 16 residues. Germline trimming cut 6 bases from V and 7 bases from J; bases unmatched to any gene: 11. The whole variable domain, remainder taken from reference TRBV12-5 and TRBJ2-5, is DARVTQTPRHKVTEMGQEVTMRCQPILGHNTVFWYRQTMMQGLELLAYFRNRAPLDDSGMPKDRFSAEMPDATLATLKIQPSEPRDSAVYFCASGDGTSGAVLTQYFGPGTRLLVL.

V usage is TRBV9 and J usage is TRBJ2-1; a possible D gene is TRBD2 (6 bases). The CDR3 is made up of 12 amino acids. Per germline, CDR1 SGDLS and CDR2 YYNGEE. The V end lost 4 bases, the J end lost 6 bases, and 8 bases lay between the germline ends. The DNA of the CDR3 is TGTGCCAGCAGCCTTAGCGGCAATGAGCAGTTCTTC. This sequence encodes CASSLSGNEQFF.

V gene TRBV30 combines with J gene TRBJ1-1; TRBD1 might be the D (6 bases). This CDR3 region has 14 residues. Germline assignment: CDR1 GTSNPN and CDR2 SVGIG (reference sequence). Trimming removed 0 bases at V and 4 bases at J, with 12 bases between. CDR3 sequence reads: CAWSVPGVITEAFF. The DNA of the CDR3 is TGTGCCTGGAGTGTACCAGGGGTAATCACTGAAGCTTTCTTT.

J is TRBJ2-1 and V is TRBV5-1; perhaps TRBD2 as D (6 bases). Germline CDR1 is SGHRS and CDR2 is YFSETQ. Trimming shortened V by 4 bases and J by 7 bases, and 9 bases separated the two germline ends. This CDR3 is 12 amino acids long. This CDR3 is CASSPAGNEQFF. Here the CDR3 DNA reads TGCGCCAGCAGCCCCGCGGGAAATGAGCAGTTCTTC.

The V gene is TRBV5-5, the J gene TRBJ2-7, with D hard to call. Trimming stripped 4 bases from V and 6 bases from J, with 14 bases between. CDR1 is SGHKS and CDR2 is YYEKEE in the germline V gene (reference sequence). This CDR3 spans 13 amino acids. The CDR3 nucleotides are TGTGCCAGCAGCCCTCAGGTCCGGTTCGAGCAGTACTTC. Its translation: CASSPQVRFEQYF.

The rearrangement links TRBV6-1 to TRBJ2-7, with 10 bases aligning to TRBD2. CDR3 length: 15 amino acids. Germline V gives CDR1 MNHNS, CDR2 SASEGT. V lost 4 bases to trimming and J lost 4 bases; unmatched junction nucleotides: 7. CDR3 DNA sequence: TGTGCCAGCAGTGGAGAACTAGCGGGACCATACGAGCAGTACTTC. The encoded protein is CASSGELAGPYEQYF.

The gene calls are TRBV19 and TRBJ2-1, with D perhaps TRBD2 (6 bases). The CDR3 is 15 residues long. Germline assignment: CDR1 LNHDA and CDR2 SQIVND (reference sequence). V gave up 3 bases and J gave up 8 bases, with 17 bases separating them. CDR3 residues: CASSISPPGSDEQFF. DNA of the CDR3: TGTGCCAGTAGTATTTCCCCCCCCGGGAGCGATGAGCAGTTCTTC.

The gene calls are TRBV7-9 and TRBJ2-1; D might be TRBD2 (6 bases). Germline V lookup: CDR1 SEHNR, CDR2 FQNEAQ (reference sequence). Trimming removed 3 bases from V and 4 bases from J, with 19 bases in between. CDR3 length: 17 amino acids. CDR3 loop: CASSFGTSMGPYNEQFF. The CDR3 DNA reads as TGTGCCAGCAGCTTTGGGACTTCCATGGGGCCTTACAATGAGCAGTTCTTC. The variable domain in full, completed from reference TRBV7-9 and TRBJ2-1, reads DTGVSQNPRHKITKRGQNVTFRCDPISEHNRLYWYRQTLGQGPEFLTYFQNEAQLEKSRLLSDRFSAERPKGSFSTLEIQRTEQGDSAMYLCASSFGTSMGPYNEQFFGPGTRLTVL.

This clone came up once. V and J are TRBV10-2 and TRBJ2-7, with D perhaps TRBD1 (5 bases). Trimming shortened V by 7 bases and J by 6 bases, and 16 bases separated the two germline ends. The CDR3 is 13 residues long. Germline V gene data show CDR1 as WSHSY and CDR2 as SAAADI. The CDR3 DNA sequence: TGCGCCAGCAAGGGCAGGGCAAACGGCGAGCAGTACTTC. Residues: CASKGRANGEQYF.

This clone was picked up one time. The V and J genes are TRBV5-1 and TRBJ1-1; TRBD1 aligns across 9 bases. Looked up from germline, CDR1 is SGHRS and CDR2 is YFSETQ. V dropped 6 bases and J dropped 5; count of bases not matched to a gene: 11. The CDR3 spans 15 residues. The CDR3 is CASTQSGTGRTEAFF. CDR3 sequence (DNA): TGCGCCAGCACCCAATCCGGGACAGGGAGGACTGAAGCTTTCTTT.

V is TRBV7-8 and J is TRBJ2-5; a weak D match, TRBD1 (6 bases). Deletions cut 0 bases from V and 4 bases from J, with 12 bases between. CDR1 is SGHVS, CDR2 FQNEAQ, per germline. The CDR3 is 15 amino acids. The CDR3 DNA is TGTGCCAGCAGCTTAGCGGGGGCGGACTCAGAGACCCAGTACTTC. The encoded protein is CASSLAGADSETQYF. Using reference TRBV7-8 and TRBJ2-5 for the parts outside the CDR3, the full variable domain is GAGVSQSPRYKVAKRGQDVALRCDPISGHVSLFWYQQALGQGPEFLTYFQNEAQLDKSGLPSDRFFAERPEGSVSTLKIQRTQQEDSAVYLCASSLAGADSETQYFGPGTRLLVL.

The rearrangement uses TRBV5-1 and TRBJ1-1; D is possibly TRBD1 (6 bases). V lost 3 bases and J 6 bases, leaving 18 bases between the germline ends. Per germline, CDR1 SGHRS and CDR2 YFSETQ. The CDR3 totals 15 residues. CDR3: CASSSPGNRQAEAFF. The CDR3 bases are TGCGCCAGCAGCTCACCGGGGAATCGACAGGCTGAAGCTTTCTTT.